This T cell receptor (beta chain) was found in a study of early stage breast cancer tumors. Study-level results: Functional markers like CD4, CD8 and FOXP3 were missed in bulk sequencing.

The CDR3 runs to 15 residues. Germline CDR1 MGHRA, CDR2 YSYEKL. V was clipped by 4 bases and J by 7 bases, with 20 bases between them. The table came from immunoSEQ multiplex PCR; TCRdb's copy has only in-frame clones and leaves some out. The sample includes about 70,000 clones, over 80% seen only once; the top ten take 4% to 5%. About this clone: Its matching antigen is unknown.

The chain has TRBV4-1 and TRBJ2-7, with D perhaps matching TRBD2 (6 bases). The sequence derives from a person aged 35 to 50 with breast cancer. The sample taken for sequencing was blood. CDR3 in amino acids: CASSLRWRDVGEQYF. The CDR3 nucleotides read TGCGCCAGCAGCCTTAGGTGGAGGGACGTCGGAGAGCAGTACTTC.